Following are 23 T cell receptor beta chains from one sample sequenced in a study of post-analysis software for immune sequencing data. Study conclusions and caveats: Comparison of patients with controls showed 5 or 6 TRBV segments more frequent in patients, TRBV5-6, TRBV5-1 and TRBV20-1 among them.

These receptors have no identified antigens. Unique-molecular-identifier-tagged TCR beta cDNA libraries were used. Using its own MiXCR run on the PCR reads, TCRdb lists one record per CDR3 protein. In the table there are about 770,000 distinct CDR3 sequences, around 45% of which are singletons. Sequenced input: blood. These receptors originate from a girl between 5 and 17 years old with multiple sclerosis.

This clonotype was counted at least ten times. V is TRBV28 and J is TRBJ2-7, with 14 bases aligning to TRBD2. Looked up from germline, CDR1 is MDHEN and CDR2 is SYDVKM. The V gene end was trimmed by 3 bases and the J gene end by 4 bases; junction bases not matched to a gene: 2. The CDR3 consists of 15 residues. Here the CDR3 reads CASSFRLAGGYEQYF. The DNA of the CDR3 is TGTGCCAGCAGTTTCAGACTAGCGGGAGGGTACGAGCAGTACTTC.

This chain joins TRBV3-1 and TRBJ2-5; 10 bases are a match to TRBD2. The ends lost 4 bases at V and 1 base at J; junction bases unmatched: 6. CDR3 length: 16 amino acids. The V gene's germline CDR1 is LGHDT and CDR2 YNNKEL (reference sequence). The CDR3 DNA reads TGTGCCAGCAGCCGACCGACTAGCGGGTTCCAAGAGACCCAGTACTTC. Translation: CASSRPTSGFQETQYF.

The genes are TRBV10-2 and TRBJ2-7; either TRBD1 or TRBD2 may supply D (5 bases each). The closer fit of TRBJ2-5 to the DNA end suggests the J call may be wrong. Germline V gene sequence: CDR1 WSHSY, CDR2 SAAADI. The CDR3 has 14 residues. CDR3 sequence: CASSEFNRRETQYF. Written as DNA, the CDR3 is TGCGCCAGCAGTGAGTTTAACAGGAGGGAGACCCAGTACTTC.

The chain uses TRBV27 and TRBJ1-5, with a possible D match to TRBD1 (5 bases). This CDR3 comprises 14 residues. Between the trimmed V and J ends, which lost 6 bases and 7 bases, there was a span of 16 bases. The germline V gene has CDR1 MNHEY and CDR2 SMNVEV (reference sequence). Here the CDR3 reads CASSLGPNPQPQHF. CDR3 DNA sequence: TGTGCCAGCAGCCTGGGGCCCAACCCACAGCCCCAGCATTTT.

This rearrangement joins TRBV4-3 to TRBJ2-3; D is possibly TRBD2 (6 bases). CDR1 LGHNA and CDR2 YSLEER come from the germline V gene. The CDR3 extends over 15 amino acids. V dropped 3 bases and J dropped 2 bases, with 12 bases sitting between them. CDR3 sequence (DNA): TGCGCCAGCAGCCAGGAGGGGACCCACACAGATACGCAGTATTTT. The encoded protein is CASSQEGTHTDTQYF.

J is TRBJ1-2 and V is TRBV9; D gene uncertain. The CDR3 totals 13 residues. V lost 1 base and J 4 bases, leaving 8 bases between the germline ends. Germline CDR1 reads SGDLS; CDR2 reads YYNGEE. The CDR3 DNA is TGTGCCAGCAGCGTAAGCCGAACCTATGGCTACACCTTC. It specifies CASSVSRTYGYTF.

The chain uses TRBV10-3 and TRBJ2-5; the D call may be TRBD1 or TRBD2 (6 bases each). CDR1 ENHRY and CDR2 SYGVKD come from the germline V gene. This CDR3 has 14 residues. V lost 10 bases, J lost 5 bases, and 20 bases lay in between. The CDR3 bases are TGTGCCACCACCCCGGGGGCGCCCGGGGAGACCCAGTACTTC. It is translated as CATTPGAPGETQYF.

This clonotype occurred once. The V gene is TRBV7-9, the J gene TRBJ1-2; D ambiguous. V was pared by 2 bases and J by 8 bases, with 9 bases between. Germline V CDR1 and CDR2: SEHNR, FQNEAQ (reference sequence). This CDR3 spans 12 amino acids. The CDR3 region has the DNA TGTGCCAGCAGCTTACAGGACGTAGGCTACACCTTC. Translated: CASSLQDVGYTF. Looking up the rest from reference TRBV7-9 and TRBJ1-2 gives the full variable domain: DTGVSQNPRHKITKRGQNVTFRCDPISEHNRLYWYRQTLGQGPEFLTYFQNEAQLEKSRLLSDRFSAERPKGSFSTLEIQRTEQGDSAMYLCASSLQDVGYTFGSGTRLTVV.

The chain recombines TRBV7-8 with TRBJ2-1, with D possibly matching TRBD1 (6 bases). Trimming pared 5 bases from V and 3 bases from J, leaving 23 bases between. CDR1 is SGHVS and CDR2 is FQNEAQ in the germline V gene. The CDR3 runs 18 residues. The DNA for the CDR3 is TGTGCCAGCAGCCCCTCAATAGGGGGAAAGGCATTCTACAATGAGCAGTTCTTC. It specifies CASSPSIGGKAFYNEQFF.

The chain is built from TRBV28 and TRBJ2-1; a possible D gene is TRBD2 (5 bases). In germline, CDR1 is MDHEN, CDR2 SYDVKM. Trimming shortened V by 5 bases and J by 2 bases, and 16 bases separated the two germline ends. This CDR3 is built from 16 residues. Written as DNA, the CDR3 is TGTGCCAGCAGTATGAGCAGCCCCGGGGCCTACAATGAGCAGTTCTTC. Its translation is CASSMSSPGAYNEQFF.

This CDR3 reads CASSEYRGGKLGETQYF. CDR3 nucleotides: TGTGCCAGCAGTGAATATCGCGGGGGAAAGTTAGGAGAGACCCAGTACTTC. This chain connects TRBV25-1 to TRBJ2-5; 7 bases match TRBD2. Trimming removed 0 bases from V and 4 bases from J; junction bases left unmatched: 11. CDR1 is MGHDK and CDR2 is SYGVNS in the germline V gene. There are 17 residues in the CDR3. Complete variable domain (other parts from reference TRBV25-1 and TRBJ2-5): EADIYQTPRYLVIGTGKKITLECSQTMGHDKMYWYQQDPGMELHLIHYSYGVNSTEKGDLSSESTVSRIRTEHFPLTLESARPSHTSQYLCASSEYRGGKLGETQYFGPGTRLLVL.

This clonotype was picked up a small number of times. The CDR3 spells CSVEFPGQGAAFPYEQYF. DNA for the CDR3: TGCAGCGTTGAATTCCCGGGACAGGGGGCCGCCTTTCCCTACGAGCAGTACTTC. This chain joins TRBV29-1 and TRBJ2-7; 12 bases match TRBD1. This CDR3 has 18 amino acids. V gave up 2 bases and J gave up 2 bases; unmatched junction bases: 13. Germline assignment: CDR1 SQVTM and CDR2 ANQGSEA.

This clonotype was observed a single time. CDR3 nucleotides: TGTGCCAGCAGCTTAGGGAGAATCGAGCAGTTCTTC. Translating it yields CASSLGRIEQFF. This chain joins TRBV7-2 and TRBJ2-1; D is unresolved. V lost 1 base and J lost 10, with 8 bases in between. There are 12 residues in the CDR3. Germline V CDR1 and CDR2: SGHTA, FQGNSA.

The chain is built from TRBV7-9 and TRBJ2-1; 9 bases map to TRBD2. The closer fit of TRBJ2-7 to the DNA end suggests the J call may be wrong. The CDR3 spans 16 residues. Germline CDR1 reads SEHNR; CDR2 reads FQNEAQ (reference sequence). The CDR3 region has the DNA TGTGCCAGCAGCCTAGGTGGCGGGAGGGCTTTGTACGAGCAGTACTTC. It yields the protein CASSLGGGRALYEQYF.

This clonotype was observed a handful of times. V and J are TRBV14 and TRBJ2-1, with TRBD2 identical over 11 bases. The CDR3 runs to 16 residues. Germline CDR1 and CDR2: SGHDN and FVKESK. Trimming removed 1 base from V and 9 bases from J; junction bases left unmatched: 8. CDR3 nucleotide sequence: TGTGCCAGCAGCCAAGGGGTACTAGCGGGAGTCGCTGAGCAGTTCTTC. This sequence encodes CASSQGVLAGVAEQFF.

The chain links TRBV6-5 to TRBJ2-5; perhaps TRBD2 as D (6 bases). This CDR3 region has 14 residues. Trimming took 8 bases from V and 4 from J, leaving 17 bases between them. Germline CDR1 and CDR2: MNHEY and SVGAGI. CDR3 sequence: CASYGTPLLETQYF. The CDR3, as DNA: TGTGCCAGCTACGGGACTCCTCTCCTAGAGACCCAGTACTTC.

The chain is built from TRBV27 and TRBJ2-5; 8 bases map to TRBD1. The DNA end is more similar to TRBJ2-7, so the J call may be wrong. CDR1 is MNHEY, CDR2 SMNVEV, per germline (reference sequence). This CDR3 comprises 15 residues. The CDR3 DNA reads as TGTGCCAGCAGCCCACTCAGGGGGCTCTCCTACGAGCAGTACTTC. Translating it yields CASSPLRGLSYEQYF.

The V and J genes are TRBV11-2 and TRBJ2-3; 13 nucleotides align to TRBD2. Germline V gene data show CDR1 as SGHAT and CDR2 as FQNNGV. Germline trimming cut 5 bases from V and 3 bases from J; bases unmatched to any gene: 8. This CDR3 has 17 amino acids. The CDR3 reads CASSQRSTSGRTDTQYF. In DNA form, the CDR3 reads TGTGCCAGCAGCCAAAGGTCGACTAGCGGGAGGACAGATACGCAGTATTTT.

This chain links TRBV5-1 with TRBJ1-5, with D perhaps matching TRBD1 (5 bases). Germline loops: CDR1 SGHRS, CDR2 YFSETQ. This CDR3 contains 13 residues. Trimming left V 3 bases short and J 4 bases short, with 8 bases between. The CDR3 sequence: CASSWDANQPQHF. The CDR3 DNA follows: TGCGCCAGCAGCTGGGACGCGAATCAGCCCCAGCATTTT.

The chain is built from TRBV20-1 and TRBJ2-1; D is uncertain. The CDR3 runs 15 residues. In germline, CDR1 is DFQATT, CDR2 SNEGSKA (reference sequence). V lost 0 bases to trimming and J lost 5 bases, with 14 bases between them. The CDR3 is CSARDLGAFHNEQFF. The CDR3 bases are TGCAGTGCTAGAGATCTTGGCGCCTTTCACAATGAGCAGTTCTTC.

Comment on this clonotype: A much larger clone sits a single nucleotide away, making a read error possible. The rearrangement uses TRBV29-1 and TRBJ1-2; unclear D gene. Germline-derived CDR1 and CDR2 are SQVTM and ANQGSEA. The CDR3 runs to 13 residues. This CDR3 is CSVDVGSNYGHTF. The DNA for the CDR3 is TGCAGCGTTGACGTCGGATCTAACTATGGCCACACCTTC.

The chain is built from TRBV11-3 and TRBJ1-1, with a weak D call TRBD1 (6 bases). The germline gives CDR1 SGHNT, CDR2 YENEEA. The CDR3 totals 14 residues. Trimming left V 3 bases short and J 1 base short, with 9 bases between. This chain's CDR3 is CASSLGHKNTEAFF. In nucleotides, the CDR3 is TGTGCCAGCAGCTTGGGACATAAGAACACTGAAGCTTTCTTT.

This rearrangement joins TRBV12-3 or TRBV12-4 to TRBJ1-2, with D maybe TRBD1 (5 bases). This CDR3 has 13 residues. Trimming stripped 3 bases from V and 6 bases from J, with 11 bases between. Here the CDR3 DNA reads TGTGCCAGCAGTTTCGACCTGGGGGATGGCTACACCTTC. Its translation: CASSFDLGDGYTF.